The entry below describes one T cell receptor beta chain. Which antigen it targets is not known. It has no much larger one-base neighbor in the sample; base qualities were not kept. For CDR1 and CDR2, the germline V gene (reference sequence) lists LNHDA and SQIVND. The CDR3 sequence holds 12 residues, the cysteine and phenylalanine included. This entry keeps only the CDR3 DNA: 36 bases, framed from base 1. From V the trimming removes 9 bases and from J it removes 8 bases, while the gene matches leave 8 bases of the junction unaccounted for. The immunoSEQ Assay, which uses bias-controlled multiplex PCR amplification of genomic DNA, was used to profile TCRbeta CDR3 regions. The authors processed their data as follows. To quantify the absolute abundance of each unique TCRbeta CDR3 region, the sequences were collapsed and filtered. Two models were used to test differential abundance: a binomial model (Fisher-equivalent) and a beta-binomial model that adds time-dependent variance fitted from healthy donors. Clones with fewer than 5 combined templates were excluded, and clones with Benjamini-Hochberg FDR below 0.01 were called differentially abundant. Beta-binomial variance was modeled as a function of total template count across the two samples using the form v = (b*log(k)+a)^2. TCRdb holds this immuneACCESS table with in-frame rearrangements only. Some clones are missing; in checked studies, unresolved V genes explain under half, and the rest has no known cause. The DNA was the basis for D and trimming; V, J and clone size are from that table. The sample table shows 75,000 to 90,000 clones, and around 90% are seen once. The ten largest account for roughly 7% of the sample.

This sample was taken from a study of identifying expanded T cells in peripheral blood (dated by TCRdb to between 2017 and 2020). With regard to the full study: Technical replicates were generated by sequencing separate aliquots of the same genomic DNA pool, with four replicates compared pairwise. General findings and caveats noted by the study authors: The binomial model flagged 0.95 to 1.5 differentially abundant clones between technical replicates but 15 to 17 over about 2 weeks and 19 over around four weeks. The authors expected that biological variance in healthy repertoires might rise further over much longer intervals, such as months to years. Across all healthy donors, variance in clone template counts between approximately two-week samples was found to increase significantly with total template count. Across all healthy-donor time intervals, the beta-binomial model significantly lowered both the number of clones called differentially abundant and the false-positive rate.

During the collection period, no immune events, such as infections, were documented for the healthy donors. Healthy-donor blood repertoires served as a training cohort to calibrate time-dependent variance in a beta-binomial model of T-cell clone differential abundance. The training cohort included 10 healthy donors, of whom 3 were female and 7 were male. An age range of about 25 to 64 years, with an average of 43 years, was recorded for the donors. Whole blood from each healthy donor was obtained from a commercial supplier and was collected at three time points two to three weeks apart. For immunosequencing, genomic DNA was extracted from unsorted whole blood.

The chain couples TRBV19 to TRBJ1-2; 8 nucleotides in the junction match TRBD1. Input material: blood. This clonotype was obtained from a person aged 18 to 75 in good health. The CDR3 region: CASRDRSGGYTF. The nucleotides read TGTGCCAGCCGGGACAGGTCGGGCGGCTACACCTTC.